This T cell receptor (beta chain) was sequenced in a study of cytomegalovirus exposure and HLA in healthy donors. At collection, donors were nominally healthy, but unrecorded immune exposures were probable. The CDR3 covers 14 residues. Trimming cost V 6 bases and J 3 bases; bases outside gene matches: 6. In germline, CDR1 is SGHNT, CDR2 YENEEA. 13 Jbeta primers and 60 Vbeta primers were used for the PCR. Only in-frame clones appear in the TCRdb table, and some are missing; sequencing was by immunoSEQ multiplex PCR. Of about 94,000 clones in the sample, more than 65% were seen once. This TCR derives from a human donor in good health. The chain links TRBV11-3 to TRBJ2-7; 9 nucleotides align to TRBD1. The specimen was PBMCs. The DNA for the CDR3 is TGTGCCAGCAGTCCGGACAGGGGTATCTACGAGCAGTACTTC. The encoded protein is CASSPDRGIYEQYF.